These 20 T cell receptor beta chains share one sample of origin, sequenced in a study of CD8+ T cells in alopecia areata. RNA was isolated and reverse transcribed to cDNA, the sequencing template. Measured with immunoSEQ multiplex PCR; TCRdb has only the in-frame clones, and not every one. Seen here are about 12,000 clones, around 67% observed once, and the top ten hold 7%. The treatment: oral pan-JAK inhibitor, 5-10 mg twice daily. Alopecia areata patients had lesional scalp punch biopsies and peripheral blood taken from them. The input for sequencing was skin, taken at week 4, from a patient treated with tofacitinib. These receptors all stem from a human donor with alopecia areata.

This clone has more than one count but fewer than ten. This chain links TRBV19 with TRBJ2-3, with D unresolved. This CDR3 spans 15 amino acids. V gave up 5 bases and J gave up 0 bases, with 12 bases separating them. Looked up from germline, CDR1 is LNHDA and CDR2 is SQIVND (reference sequence). The chain's CDR3 is CASSFASTSTDTQYF. The CDR3 coding sequence is TGTGCCAGTAGTTTCGCTAGTACTAGCACAGATACGCAGTATTTT.

The chain recombines TRBV6-5 with TRBJ1-2; D uncertain. Germline CDR1 reads MNHEY; CDR2 reads SVGAGI. The V and J ends lost 2 bases and 2 bases respectively, with 6 bases between them. The CDR3 spans 13 residues. The CDR3 sequence is CASSYEKNYGYTF. The CDR3 DNA is TGTGCCAGCAGTTACGAGAAGAACTATGGCTACACCTTC.

The chain couples TRBV7-9 to TRBJ1-2; D not certain. This CDR3 region has 12 residues. Trimming shortened V by 7 bases and J by 4 bases, and 10 bases separated the two germline ends. Germline CDR1 is SEHNR and CDR2 is FQNEAQ (reference sequence). CDR3 bases: TGTGCCAGCACCCAGGAGTCCTATGGCTACACCTTC. This sequence encodes CASTQESYGYTF.

The V call is TRBV5-1, the J call TRBJ2-3, with D perhaps TRBD1 (8 bases). Per germline, CDR1 SGHRS and CDR2 YFSETQ. Trimming shortened V by 2 bases and J by 5 bases, and 15 bases separated the two germline ends. The CDR3 spans 15 residues. CDR3 sequence reads: CASSFLTGEGDTQYF. CDR3 DNA sequence: TGCGCCAGCAGCTTCTTGACAGGGGAGGGAGATACGCAGTATTTT.

This clone is a singleton in its sample. The chain recombines TRBV5-5 with TRBJ2-1; the match to TRBD2 covers 9 bases. Trimming at V came to 4 bases and at J to 2 bases, leaving 4 bases not matched to a gene. The CDR3 loop spans 15 amino acids. CDR1 SGHKS and CDR2 YYEKEE come from the germline V gene (reference sequence). CDR3 sequence (DNA): TGTGCCAGCAGCCCCGGACTAGCGCCCTACAATGAGCAGTTCTTC. It is translated as CASSPGLAPYNEQFF. Full variable domain (outside the CDR3, taken from reference TRBV5-5 and TRBJ2-1): DAGVTQSPTHLIKTRGQQVTLRCSPISGHKSVSWYQQVLGQGPQFIFQYYEKEERGRGNFPDRFSARQFPNYSSELNVNALLLGDSALYLCASSPGLAPYNEQFFGPGTRLTVL.

This rearrangement joins TRBV7-8 to TRBJ2-7; a weak D match, TRBD1 (6 bases). CDR1 is SGHVS, CDR2 FQNEAQ, per germline. Trimming cost V 3 bases and J 0 bases, with 18 bases left between them. The CDR3 is made up of 17 amino acids. CDR3 loop: CASSFPSKGQNSYEQYF. The CDR3, as DNA: TGTGCCAGCAGCTTCCCCTCCAAGGGACAAAACTCCTACGAGCAGTACTTC.

For this clone: The identical CDR3 is also encoded by other nucleotide sequences in the sample. The chain uses TRBV6-5 and TRBJ2-7, with TRBD1 matching 7 bases. This CDR3 comprises 13 residues. Germline V gene sequence: CDR1 MNHEY, CDR2 SVGAGI. Losses at the gene ends were 6 bases for V and 3 bases for J; bases not matched to a gene: 5. The CDR3 is CASSQGQNYEQYF. The DNA of the CDR3 is TGTGCCAGCAGCCAGGGACAGAACTACGAGCAGTACTTC.

The V call is TRBV4-2, the J call TRBJ2-5; TRBD2 matches 12 bases. The DNA end is more similar to TRBJ2-7, so the J call may be wrong. The CDR3 has 20 amino acids. CDR1 and CDR2 from the germline V gene are LGHNA and YNFKEQ. As DNA, the CDR3 is TGTGCCAGCAGCCAAGATCACCCAAAGACTAGCGGGGGCGCGGATTACGAGCAGTACTTC. The encoded protein is CASSQDHPKTSGGADYEQYF.

This clone turned up a few times. V is TRBV7-6 and J is TRBJ2-3; the D is unclear. Germline V lookup: CDR1 SGHVS, CDR2 FNYEAQ. V gave up 1 base and J gave up 5 bases, with 25 bases separating them. The CDR3 runs to 19 residues. The CDR3 DNA is TGTGCCAGCAGCTTAGAGTTCGGTGGCGGCAGCTGGGGTGGAGATACGCAGTATTTT. Translation: CASSLEFGGGSWGGDTQYF.

The chain recombines TRBV11-3 with TRBJ1-1; TRBD1 is a possible D gene (5 bases). The germline V gene encodes CDR1 SGHNT and CDR2 YENEEA. CDR3 size: 16 residues. Trimming left V 0 bases short and J 3 bases short, with 14 bases between. DNA of the CDR3: TGTGCCAGCAGCTTAGAGCAGTCTTCGGGGCACACTGAAGCTTTCTTT. Its translation is CASSLEQSSGHTEAFF.

This clone was found a few times. The chain couples TRBV4-2 to TRBJ2-1, with TRBD2 identical over 7 bases. The CDR3 extends over 14 amino acids. With 4 bases clipped from V and 7 bases from J, the junction kept 7 bases outside the gene matches. From germline, CDR1 is LGHNA and CDR2 YNFKEQ. CDR3 coding DNA: TGTGCCAGCAGCCTTGTGGGGGGGAGGAATGAGCAGTTCTTC. Its translation is CASSLVGGRNEQFF.

J is TRBJ2-7 and V is TRBV12-5; D may correspond to TRBD1 or TRBD2 (7 bases each). Deletions cut 11 bases from V and 2 bases from J, with 13 bases between. The CDR3 has 12 residues. In germline, CDR1 is LGHNT, CDR2 FRNRAP. CDR3 bases: TGTGCTGGGGAGGGACAGCCCTACGAGCAGTACTTC. This gives the protein CAGEGQPYEQYF.

The chain couples TRBV5-1 to TRBJ2-1; possibly TRBD2 for D (5 bases). The germline V and J ends were trimmed by 0 bases and 7 bases, with 8 bases remaining between them. CDR1 is SGHRS and CDR2 is YFSETQ in the germline V gene. The CDR3 is made up of 13 amino acids. The CDR3 is CASSLGWENEQFF. Here the CDR3 DNA reads TGCGCCAGCAGCTTGGGTTGGGAGAATGAGCAGTTCTTC.

The genes are TRBV7-2 and TRBJ1-6, with 7 bases identical to TRBD1. The CDR3 runs 14 residues. The J segment lost 8 bases and the V segment lost 3 bases, leaving 4 bases of the junction unmatched. Germline V gene sequence: CDR1 SGHTA, CDR2 FQGNSA. As DNA, the CDR3 is TGTGCCAGCAGCTTGGGACAGTCTGATTCACCCCTCCACTTT. Protein product: CASSLGQSDSPLHF.

The chain recombines TRBV7-1 with TRBJ2-1; D gene uncertain. TRBV7-1 is identified as an open reading frame with a role that is uncertain. The CDR3 length is 12 residues. The ends were cut back, 4 bases at V and 8 bases at J, with 9 bases in the middle. This chain's CDR3 is CASSLGLHEQFF. The CDR3 DNA reads as TGTGCCAGCAGCTTAGGTTTGCATGAGCAGTTCTTC.

This clone has a single count. The genes are TRBV10-2 and TRBJ1-5, with 10 bases lining up with TRBD1. Trimming cost V 6 bases and J 9 bases; bases outside gene matches: 11. Germline CDR1 is WSHSY and CDR2 is SAAADI. This CDR3 spans 15 amino acids. CDR3 nucleotide sequence: TGCGCCAGCAGCGTAAGGACAGGGGGAGATACGCCCCAGCATTTT. This codes for CASSVRTGGDTPQHF.

This clone was counted a few times. J is TRBJ2-1 and V is TRBV6-1, with D tentatively TRBD1 or TRBD2 (7 bases each). This CDR3 has 13 amino acids. The V gene lost 7 bases and the J gene lost 10 bases, with 17 bases spanning the gap. CDR1 is MNHNS and CDR2 is SASEGT in the germline V gene. CDR3 protein: CASTPGGAGEQFF. The DNA for the CDR3 is TGTGCCAGCACTCCAGGGGGGGCCGGGGAGCAGTTCTTC.

This clone was picked up one time. The chain uses TRBV4-1 and TRBJ2-1, with D possibly called TRBD1 or TRBD2 (6 bases each). V lost 3 bases and J lost 8, with 23 bases in between. Germline loops: CDR1 MGHRA, CDR2 YSYEKL. The CDR3 totals 17 residues. Here the CDR3 reads CASSQWPPEGGSHEQFF. CDR3 sequence (DNA): TGCGCCAGCAGCCAGTGGCCCCCTGAGGGGGGCTCCCATGAGCAGTTCTTC.

This chain connects TRBV19 to TRBJ2-3; no clear D gene. V shed 5 bases and J shed 4 bases, with 10 bases lying between them. The germline V gene has CDR1 LNHDA and CDR2 SQIVND (reference sequence). CDR3 size: 13 residues. This CDR3 is CASSPSSPDTQYF. In DNA form, the CDR3 reads TGTGCCAGTAGTCCGTCGAGTCCAGATACGCAGTATTTT.

The chain has TRBV4-3 and TRBJ1-3, with D uncertain. The CDR3 runs to 19 residues. From germline, CDR1 is LGHNA and CDR2 YSLEER. V was trimmed by 1 base and J by 5 bases, leaving 24 bases between them. The CDR3 nucleotides are TGCGCCAGCAGCCAAGCAGCCATCGGACCATCACGGGCCAGAAACACCATATATTTT. This codes for CASSQAAIGPSRARNTIYF.